This is a list of T cell receptor beta chains from one sample in a study of blood T cell repertoires in COVID-19. The repertoire was sequenced with immunoSEQ multiplex PCR; TCRdb's copy has only in-frame clones and lacks some. The table lists some 150,000 clones, more than 60% of them singletons. Sequenced input: peripheral blood. The source of these receptors is a woman aged 45-65 years with active or convalescent COVID-19. Both conserved end residues are part of each CDR3. Fields, in order: CDR3 DNA, CDR3 protein, V gene, D gene, J gene, clone size. The D gene is left open where the match is weak. A clone size is listed for some rows: how often the clone was seen (once, few, many), or a class if it is expanded.

cdr3_nt: TGTGCCAGCAGCTTAGTGGAGGGTTATCAGCCCCAGCATTTT
cdr3_aa: CASSLVEGYQPQHF
v_call: TRBV7-8
d_call: -
j_call: TRBJ1-5
clone_size: -

cdr3_nt: TGTGCCAGCAGTGAGGGTAGCGGGGCACCCAACAATGAGCAGTTCTTC
cdr3_aa: CASSEGSGAPNNEQFF
v_call: TRBV2
d_call: TRBD2
j_call: TRBJ2-1
clone_size: -

cdr3_nt: TGCGCCAGCAGCTTGTACGGAGTGAACACTGAAGCTTTCTTT
cdr3_aa: CASSLYGVNTEAFF
v_call: TRBV5-1
d_call: -
j_call: TRBJ1-1
clone_size: -

cdr3_nt: TGTGCCAGCAGGCCGGGACAGCCCCGAGAGACCCAGTACTTC
cdr3_aa: CASRPGQPRETQYF
v_call: TRBV6-5
d_call: TRBD1
j_call: TRBJ2-5
clone_size: -

cdr3_nt: TGTGCCAGCTCAAGCGGGAGAACTGGAAACACCATATATTTT
cdr3_aa: CASSSGRTGNTIYF
v_call: TRBV18
d_call: -
j_call: TRBJ1-3
clone_size: -

cdr3_nt: TGCGCCAGCAGCCTAAGGACAGGGGGCGCTTCCAACTATGGCTACACCTTC
cdr3_aa: CASSLRTGGASNYGYTF
v_call: TRBV5-1
d_call: TRBD1
j_call: TRBJ1-2
clone_size: -

cdr3_nt: TGCGCCAGCAGCCAAGATTGGGCTAGCGGGAGAATGAATGAGCAGTTCTTC
cdr3_aa: CASSQDWASGRMNEQFF
v_call: TRBV4-3
d_call: TRBD2
j_call: TRBJ2-1
clone_size: few

cdr3_nt: TGTGCCAGCAACCCCGGGGAGGACTCTGGGGCCAACGTCCTGACTTTC
cdr3_aa: CASNPGEDSGANVLTF
v_call: TRBV25-1
d_call: -
j_call: TRBJ2-6
clone_size: -

cdr3_nt: TGTGCCAGCAGCCAAGCGGTGGGGGGGCCCCCCACTGAAGCTTTCTTT
cdr3_aa: CASSQAVGGPPTEAFF
v_call: TRBV4-2
d_call: -
j_call: TRBJ1-1
clone_size: -

cdr3_nt: TGCGCCAGCAGCTTGACCCCTAGCGGCCCAGATACGCAGTATTTT
cdr3_aa: CASSLTPSGPDTQYF
v_call: TRBV5-1
d_call: TRBD2
j_call: TRBJ2-3
clone_size: few

cdr3_nt: TGTGCCAGCAGCTTCGCAACAGGGGCCAATCAGCCCCAGCATTTT
cdr3_aa: CASSFATGANQPQHF
v_call: TRBV7-2
d_call: TRBD1
j_call: TRBJ1-5
clone_size: -

cdr3_nt: TGCGCCAGCAGCAGAGACAGGCCCTCCTACAATGAGCAGTTCTTC
cdr3_aa: CASSRDRPSYNEQFF
v_call: TRBV5-1
d_call: -
j_call: TRBJ2-1
clone_size: few

cdr3_nt: TGTGCCAGCAGCTTAGAGCGGGGGGAGAGGTACGAGCAGTACTTC
cdr3_aa: CASSLERGERYEQYF
v_call: TRBV7-2
d_call: TRBD2
j_call: TRBJ2-7
clone_size: -

cdr3_nt: TGTGCCAGCAGCTTTTCAGTAAGCACAGATACGCAGTATTTT
cdr3_aa: CASSFSVSTDTQYF
v_call: TRBV7-3
d_call: -
j_call: TRBJ2-3
clone_size: -

cdr3_nt: TGTGCCAGCAGCCCGGGGACAGGGGTTCAAGAGACCCAGTACTTC
cdr3_aa: CASSPGTGVQETQYF
v_call: TRBV7-6
d_call: TRBD1
j_call: TRBJ2-5
clone_size: -

cdr3_nt: TGTGCCAGCAGTCTAGGGACTAGCGGGAAAAATGAGCAGTTCTTC
cdr3_aa: CASSLGTSGKNEQFF
v_call: TRBV6-1
d_call: TRBD2
j_call: TRBJ2-1
clone_size: few

cdr3_nt: TGTGCCAGCAGCTTCCGACTAGCGGGGGGGACAGATACGCAGTATTTT
cdr3_aa: CASSFRLAGGTDTQYF
v_call: TRBV7-2
d_call: TRBD2
j_call: TRBJ2-3
clone_size: -

cdr3_nt: TGCGCCAGCAGCCAAGATCTGAGGACTAGTAGGTTAAATGAGCAGTTCTTC
cdr3_aa: CASSQDLRTSRLNEQFF
v_call: TRBV4-3
d_call: TRBD2
j_call: TRBJ2-1
clone_size: -

cdr3_nt: TGCGCCAGCAGCGACACAGGGAACACCGGGGAGCTGTTTTTT
cdr3_aa: CASSDTGNTGELFF
v_call: TRBV5-1
d_call: -
j_call: TRBJ2-2
clone_size: -

cdr3_nt: TGTGCCAGCAGCCCGTCACAGGGGGCGATGGGCTACACCTTC
cdr3_aa: CASSPSQGAMGYTF
v_call: TRBV7-3
d_call: TRBD1
j_call: TRBJ1-2
clone_size: few

cdr3_nt: TGTGCCAGCAGTCCCTGGGTGGACAGAAGCTCCTACGAGCAGTACTTC
cdr3_aa: CASSPWVDRSSYEQYF
v_call: TRBV6-6
d_call: -
j_call: TRBJ2-7
clone_size: -

cdr3_nt: TGTGCCAGCAGCTTAGTGCAGGCCAATTCACCCCTCCACTTT
cdr3_aa: CASSLVQANSPLHF
v_call: TRBV11-2
d_call: -
j_call: TRBJ1-6
clone_size: -

cdr3_nt: TGTGCCAGCAACGGACAGGGAAACACTGAAGCTTTCTTT
cdr3_aa: CASNGQGNTEAFF
v_call: TRBV7-2
d_call: TRBD1
j_call: TRBJ1-1
clone_size: -

cdr3_nt: TGTGCCATCGGCGACCGGGACTCTCCCTACAATGAGCAGTTCTTC
cdr3_aa: CAIGDRDSPYNEQFF
v_call: TRBV10-3
d_call: -
j_call: TRBJ2-1
clone_size: few

cdr3_nt: TGTGCCAGTAGTATACCCGCAGGGGGCTTCTATGGCTACACCTTC
cdr3_aa: CASSIPAGGFYGYTF
v_call: TRBV19
d_call: TRBD1
j_call: TRBJ1-2
clone_size: -

cdr3_nt: TGTGCCAGCAGCTTATCCGGGGGACAGGGGGAGATGGGCTACACCTTC
cdr3_aa: CASSLSGGQGEMGYTF
v_call: TRBV7-9
d_call: TRBD1
j_call: TRBJ1-2
clone_size: -

cdr3_nt: TGTGCCAGCAGCCTAGAGGGGTATGGCTACACCTTC
cdr3_aa: CASSLEGYGYTF
v_call: TRBV11-1
d_call: -
j_call: TRBJ1-2
clone_size: -

cdr3_nt: TGTGCCAGCTCACTAGGGGCGCAGGAGACCCAGTACTTC
cdr3_aa: CASSLGAQETQYF
v_call: TRBV18
d_call: -
j_call: TRBJ2-5
clone_size: -

cdr3_nt: TGTGCCAGTAGTATAGTGCCTAGCGGGATGGAGACCCAGTACTTC
cdr3_aa: CASSIVPSGMETQYF
v_call: TRBV19
d_call: TRBD2
j_call: TRBJ2-5
clone_size: -

cdr3_nt: TGTGCCAGCAGCTTGACAGGAAACACCATATATTTT
cdr3_aa: CASSLTGNTIYF
v_call: TRBV13
d_call: -
j_call: TRBJ1-3
clone_size: -

cdr3_nt: TGTGCCAGCAGCGGACAGCTTAGCAATCAGCCCCAGCATTTT
cdr3_aa: CASSGQLSNQPQHF
v_call: TRBV9
d_call: -
j_call: TRBJ1-5
clone_size: few

cdr3_nt: TGTGCCAGCAGCTCATTCGCGGGGCCCTCTGGGGCCAACGTCCTGACTTTC
cdr3_aa: CASSSFAGPSGANVLTF
v_call: TRBV5-6
d_call: -
j_call: TRBJ2-6
clone_size: -

cdr3_nt: TGTGCCAGCAGCCACAGCTGGGGCAGGGGTGGAAATCAGCCCCAGCATTTT
cdr3_aa: CASSHSWGRGGNQPQHF
v_call: TRBV13
d_call: -
j_call: TRBJ1-5
clone_size: -

cdr3_nt: TGTGCCAGTAGTGGCGGGCATCCGACGGGGACCGGGGAGCTGTTTTTT
cdr3_aa: CASSGGHPTGTGELFF
v_call: TRBV19
d_call: -
j_call: TRBJ2-2
clone_size: -

cdr3_nt: TGTGCCAGCAGGGGACAGATTATAACCTACTCTGGAAACACCATATATTTT
cdr3_aa: CASRGQIITYSGNTIYF
v_call: TRBV2
d_call: TRBD1
j_call: TRBJ1-3
clone_size: few

cdr3_nt: TGTGCCAGCAGCTTGATTGGGGCCGGCACAGATACGCAGTATTTT
cdr3_aa: CASSLIGAGTDTQYF
v_call: TRBV5-6
d_call: -
j_call: TRBJ2-3
clone_size: -

cdr3_nt: TGCGCCAGCAGCCTAGACAGATCGAACACCGGGGAGCTGTTTTTT
cdr3_aa: CASSLDRSNTGELFF
v_call: TRBV5-1
d_call: -
j_call: TRBJ2-2
clone_size: -

cdr3_nt: TGTGCCAGCAGCCTCAGGGGGTCCCAATTCTCTGGAAACACCATATATTTT
cdr3_aa: CASSLRGSQFSGNTIYF
v_call: TRBV7-6
d_call: TRBD1
j_call: TRBJ1-3
clone_size: -

cdr3_nt: TGTGCCAGTACCCTCCTGCCCGGGACAGGGAACACCGGGGAGCTGTTTTTT
cdr3_aa: CASTLLPGTGNTGELFF
v_call: TRBV19
d_call: TRBD1
j_call: TRBJ2-2
clone_size: many

cdr3_nt: TGCAGTGCTAGTATTGGGGGCGCATCGGGGGCCAACGTCCTGACTTTC
cdr3_aa: CSASIGGASGANVLTF
v_call: TRBV20-1
d_call: -
j_call: TRBJ2-6
clone_size: -